The 3 T cell receptor beta chains presented below share a single source sample, sequenced in a study of CD8 T cells in Susac syndrome. Reverse transcription of about 0.45 to 1 ug RNA was carried out with random hexamers. Each CDR3 protein gets one entry after TCRdb re-called the immunoSEQ multiplex PCR reads with MiXCR. The sample lists roughly 110,000 distinct CDR3 sequences, just under 95% occurring once. The sequencing sample was made of CD8+ T cells from PBMCs. The receptors were gathered from a human donor in good health.

The chain joins TRBV5-1 to TRBJ1-2, with a possible D match to TRBD1 (5 bases). Germline lookup yields CDR1 SGHRS and CDR2 YFSETQ. V was clipped by 7 bases and J by 7 bases, with 17 bases between them. The CDR3 contains 13 residues. CDR3 sequence: CASGTGDLRGYTF. The DNA of the CDR3 is TGCGCCAGCGGGACCGGGGACCTACGTGGCTACACCTTC.

CDR3 loop: CASSNLEGKSREQYF. The CDR3 nucleotides are TGTGCCAGCAGCAACCTAGAGGGTAAGAGTCGCGAGCAGTACTTC. V gene TRBV7-8 combines with J gene TRBJ2-7, with TRBD2 as a possible D gene (5 bases). Germline loops: CDR1 SGHVS, CDR2 FQNEAQ. The CDR3 consists of 15 residues. V lost 5 bases to trimming and J lost 6 bases, with 20 bases between them.

The chain links TRBV20-1 to TRBJ1-5; 11 bases line up with TRBD1. J gave up 7 bases and V 6 bases, and 5 bases lay outside the gene matches. This CDR3 comprises 13 residues. CDR1 is DFQATT and CDR2 is SNEGSKA in the germline V gene (reference sequence). The CDR3: CSAGQGAGQPQHF. In DNA form, the CDR3 reads TGCAGTGCAGGACAGGGGGCAGGGCAGCCCCAGCATTTT.